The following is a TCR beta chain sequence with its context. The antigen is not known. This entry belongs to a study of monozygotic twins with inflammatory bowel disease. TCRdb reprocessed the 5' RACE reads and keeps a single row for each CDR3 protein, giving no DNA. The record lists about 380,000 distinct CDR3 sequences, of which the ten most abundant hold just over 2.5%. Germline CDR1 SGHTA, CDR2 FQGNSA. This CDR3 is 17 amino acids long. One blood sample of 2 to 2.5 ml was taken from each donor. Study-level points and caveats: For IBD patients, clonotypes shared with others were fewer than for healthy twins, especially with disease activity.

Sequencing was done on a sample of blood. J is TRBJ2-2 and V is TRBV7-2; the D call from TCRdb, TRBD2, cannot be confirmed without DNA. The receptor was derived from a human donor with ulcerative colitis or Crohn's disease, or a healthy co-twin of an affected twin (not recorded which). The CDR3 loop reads CASSPVSGGAVTGELFF.